Presented here are 7 T cell receptor beta chains from one specimen sequenced in a study of blood T cell repertoires in COVID-19. The method was immunoSEQ multiplex PCR; TCRdb's version includes in-frame clones alone and lacks a portion of them. The sample includes 140,000 or so clones, 75% to 85% seen only once; the top ten take roughly 4%. The sequenced material came from peripheral blood. These receptor sequences come from an elderly woman with acute or convalescent COVID-19.

The J gene is TRBJ2-1, the V gene TRBV6-4; TRBD2 agrees at 12 bases. CDR3 length equals 15 residues. V trimming: 4 bases; J trimming: 4 bases; junction bases outside the gene matches: 2. Germline values: CDR1 MRHNA, CDR2 SNTAGT. The CDR3 is CASSVLAGGYNEQFF. For the CDR3, the DNA is TGTGCCAGCAGTGTTCTAGCGGGGGGGTACAATGAGCAGTTCTTC.

The chain is built from TRBV6-1 and TRBJ2-7, with D maybe TRBD2 (7 bases). Germline V gene data show CDR1 as MNHNS and CDR2 as SASEGT. This CDR3 region has 16 residues. V was pared by 0 bases and J by 1 base, with 13 bases between. The CDR3 sequence: CASSEARGAKSYEQYF. As DNA, the CDR3 is TGTGCCAGCAGTGAAGCCCGGGGGGCTAAATCCTACGAGCAGTACTTC.

The chain carries TRBV4-1 and TRBJ2-3; D is possibly TRBD1 (5 bases). Between the trimmed V and J ends, which lost 6 bases and 4 bases, there was a span of 20 bases. The CDR3 totals 16 residues. Germline V gene data show CDR1 as MGHRA and CDR2 as YSYEKL. CDR3 protein: CASRLGASKSADTQYF. Here the CDR3 DNA reads TGCGCCAGCAGGCTAGGGGCTTCAAAAAGCGCAGATACGCAGTATTTT.

The chain links TRBV27 to TRBJ2-3, with 9 positions matching TRBD1. The CDR3 is 17 residues long. The J segment lost 7 bases and the V segment lost 3 bases, leaving 14 bases of the junction unmatched. Per germline, CDR1 MNHEY and CDR2 SMNVEV (reference sequence). The chain's CDR3 is CASSFPLWTGERNTQYF. CDR3 nucleotides: TGTGCCAGCAGTTTTCCGCTCTGGACAGGGGAACGAAATACGCAGTATTTT.

The chain employs TRBV6-1 and TRBJ1-5, with D perhaps TRBD1 (5 bases). Between the trimmed V and J ends, which lost 2 bases and 5 bases, there was a span of 10 bases. The CDR3 has 14 residues. Germline V gives CDR1 MNHNS, CDR2 SASEGT. The CDR3 DNA reads TGTGCCAGCAGTGAATTAGGGGATCATCAGCCCCAGCATTTT. It is translated as CASSELGDHQPQHF.

This chain connects TRBV30 to TRBJ1-2; the D gene is possibly TRBD1 (6 bases). Between the trimmed V and J ends, which lost 0 bases and 7 bases, there was a span of 12 bases. There are 13 residues in the CDR3. The germline V gene encodes CDR1 GTSNPN and CDR2 SVGIG (reference sequence). Here the CDR3 DNA reads TGTGCCTGGAGTGTATCCAGGGGCGGTGGCTACACCTTC. Translated, it gives CAWSVSRGGGYTF.

The chain employs TRBV6-5 and TRBJ1-4; 7 positions agree with TRBD1. The CDR3 consists of 14 residues. J was trimmed by 5 bases and V by 6 bases; bases with no gene match: 6. The V gene's germline CDR1 is MNHEY and CDR2 SVGAGI. CDR3: CASSFQGVNEKLFF. CDR3 nucleotide sequence: TGTGCCAGCAGCTTCCAGGGGGTCAATGAAAAACTGTTTTTT.